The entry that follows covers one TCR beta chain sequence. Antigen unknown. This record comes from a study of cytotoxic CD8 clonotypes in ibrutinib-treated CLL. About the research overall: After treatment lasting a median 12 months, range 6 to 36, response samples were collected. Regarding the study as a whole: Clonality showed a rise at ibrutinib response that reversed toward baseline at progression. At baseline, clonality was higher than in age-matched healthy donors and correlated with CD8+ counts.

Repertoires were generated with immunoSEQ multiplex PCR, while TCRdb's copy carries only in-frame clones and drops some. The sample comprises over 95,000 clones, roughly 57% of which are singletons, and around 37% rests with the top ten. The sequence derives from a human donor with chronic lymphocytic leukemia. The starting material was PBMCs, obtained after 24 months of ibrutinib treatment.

This CDR3 reads CAWSFLGNEQFF. In nucleotides, the CDR3 is TGTGCCTGGAGTTTCCTAGGGAATGAGCAGTTCTTC. The rearrangement joins TRBV30 to TRBJ2-1; D uncertain. The CDR3 length is 12 residues. The V and J ends lost 2 bases and 7 bases respectively, with 9 bases between them. CDR1 and CDR2 (germline): GTSNPN, SVGIG (reference sequence).